These T cell receptor beta chains were read from a single sample in a study of identical twins. Each CDR3 protein gets one entry after TCRdb re-called the 5' RACE reads with MiXCR. Of hundreds of thousands of distinct CDR3 sequences listed, around 6.1% are singletons. The sample taken for sequencing was naive T cells sorted from blood. These receptors originate from a man aged 18-30 years in good health. Both conserved end residues are part of each CDR3. Fields, in order: CDR3 protein, CDR3 DNA, clone size, CDR3 length, V gene, D gene, J gene. D genes are given only for firm matches. Size is omitted from some rows. Given values are once, few, many or a class for expanded clones.

CDR3 protein: CASSFRSAETQYF
CDR3 DNA: TGTGCCAGCAGCTTCCGGTCGGCGGAGACCCAGTACTTC
clone size: many
CDR3 length: 13
V gene: TRBV11-1
D gene: .
J gene: TRBJ2-5

CDR3 protein: CSARQTGYYGYTF
CDR3 DNA: TGCAGTGCTAGACAGACAGGGTACTATGGCTACACCTTC
clone size: many
CDR3 length: 13
V gene: TRBV20-1
D gene: TRBD1
J gene: TRBJ1-2

CDR3 protein: CAITPDTNYGYTF
CDR3 DNA: TGTGCCATCACTCCGGATACTAACTATGGCTACACCTTC
clone size: many
CDR3 length: 13
V gene: TRBV10-3
D gene: .
J gene: TRBJ1-2

CDR3 protein: CASSPRLAGDVETQYF
CDR3 DNA: TGCGCCAGCAGCCCTAGACTAGCGGGAGACGTAGAGACCCAGTACTTC
clone size: many
CDR3 length: 16
V gene: TRBV5-1
D gene: TRBD2
J gene: TRBJ2-5

CDR3 protein: CASSGGQGSYNEQFF
CDR3 DNA: TGTGCCAGCAGCGGGGGACAGGGTTCTTACAATGAGCAGTTCTTC
clone size: many
CDR3 length: 15
V gene: TRBV7-3
D gene: TRBD1
J gene: TRBJ2-1

CDR3 protein: CSAYVGGNQPQHF
CDR3 DNA: TGCAGTGCCTACGTGGGGGGCAATCAGCCCCAGCATTTT
clone size: few
CDR3 length: 13
V gene: TRBV20-1
D gene: .
J gene: TRBJ1-5

CDR3 protein: CASSSQVLGELFF
CDR3 DNA: TGTGCCAGCAGCTCCCAGGTCCTCGGGGAGCTGTTTTTT
clone size: few
CDR3 length: 13
V gene: TRBV14
D gene: .
J gene: TRBJ2-2

CDR3 protein: CASSLRREGRYNEQFF
CDR3 DNA: TGTGCCAGCAGTTTGAGACGGGAGGGCCGTTACAATGAGCAGTTCTTC
clone size: .
CDR3 length: 16
V gene: TRBV12-3/TRBV12-4
D gene: TRBD2
J gene: TRBJ2-1

CDR3 protein: CASSTTSGSTDTQYF
CDR3 DNA: TGTGCCAGCAGCACAACTAGCGGGAGCACAGATACGCAGTATTTT
clone size: many
CDR3 length: 15
V gene: TRBV5-5
D gene: TRBD2
J gene: TRBJ2-3

CDR3 protein: CATSREKGQHNQPQHF
CDR3 DNA: TGTGCCACCAGCAGAGAGAAGGGGCAGCACAATCAGCCCCAGCATTTT
clone size: many
CDR3 length: 16
V gene: TRBV15
D gene: .
J gene: TRBJ1-5

CDR3 protein: CSARLGLGTDTQYF
CDR3 DNA: TGCAGTGCTAGATTGGGACTAGGCACAGATACGCAGTATTTT
clone size: many
CDR3 length: 14
V gene: TRBV20-1
D gene: TRBD2
J gene: TRBJ2-3

CDR3 protein: CASSFYGERSTEAFF
CDR3 DNA: TGTGCCAGCAGTTTCTATGGGGAGCGGTCCACTGAAGCTTTCTTT
clone size: many
CDR3 length: 15
V gene: TRBV27
D gene: .
J gene: TRBJ1-1